This T cell receptor (beta chain) was profiled in a study of cytomegalovirus exposure and HLA in healthy donors. About the research overall: From donors who were HLA-typed, an early data release held around 80 million unique TCRs. Caucasian-associated ancestry cluster membership applied to about 83% of a few hundred genotyped donors.

Germline lookup yields CDR1 ENHRY and CDR2 SYGVKD. The CDR3 has 14 residues. V dropped 2 bases and J dropped 4 bases, with 12 bases sitting between them. The PCR used 60 Vbeta and 13 Jbeta primers. As processed by the authors: Unique TCR beta chains totaled 80 million to 100 million in a later count, with approximately 11 million of them shared. Profiled with immunoSEQ multiplex PCR; TCRdb holds only in-frame clones, not every one. Clone size and the V and J calls come from that table; the DNA yielded D and trimming. The sample yields about 170,000 clones, approximately 70% seen once. Remarks on this clone: No antigen is known for it.

Study-wide findings and caveats: A later analysis appeared to link common viral pathogens to several of the most significant clusters.

The source of this sequence is a man aged 35 to 55 in good health and CMV-seropositive. The specimen was PBMCs. V is TRBV10-3 and J is TRBJ2-7; D possibly corresponds to TRBD2 (7 bases). Written as DNA, the CDR3 is TGTGCCATCAGTGAGGGACTAGGGACATACGAGCAGTACTTC. It yields the protein CAISEGLGTYEQYF.